These T cell receptor beta chains were read from a single sample in a study of CD8+ T cells in alopecia areata. Sequencing was performed with immunoSEQ multiplex PCR; in TCRdb, only in-frame clones are kept and a portion is missing. The sample yields more than 150,000 clones, roughly 61% seen once. This material consisted of CD8+ T cells sorted from blood, taken at week 24, from a patient treated with tofacitinib. The receptors derive from a human donor with alopecia areata. The CDR3 runs from the conserved cysteine through the conserved F or W. Each record gives: CDR3 DNA, CDR3 protein, V gene, clone size, J gene, D gene. The D gene is left open where the match is weak. Where a row states a size, it is once, few, many or the class of an expanded clone; other rows omit it.

DNA: TGTGCCAGCAGCCAAGATTTACCTCGAGGATTACACGATGAGCAGTTCTTC
CDR3: CASSQDLPRGLHDEQFF
V: TRBV4-2
size: -
J: TRBJ2-1
D: -

DNA: TGCAGCGTGCTGGGACAGGGGGCGCGGGTCACTGAAGCTTTCTTT
CDR3: CSVLGQGARVTEAFF
V: TRBV29-1
size: -
J: TRBJ1-1
D: TRBD1

DNA: TGTGCCAGCAGTGAAAGGGGGATTAACTATGGCTACACCTTC
CDR3: CASSERGINYGYTF
V: TRBV6-1
size: few
J: TRBJ1-2
D: -

DNA: TGCAGTGCGAGGCGTACAGTTGAAGCTTTCTTT
CDR3: CSARRTVEAFF
V: TRBV20-1
size: -
J: TRBJ1-1
D: -

DNA: TGTGCCAGCAGGGGGGGACTGACTGAAGCTTTCTTT
CDR3: CASRGGLTEAFF
V: TRBV2
size: -
J: TRBJ1-1
D: -

DNA: TGCAGCGACAGGAGCGGTGATCATGGCTACACCTTC
CDR3: CSDRSGDHGYTF
V: TRBV29-1
size: -
J: TRBJ1-2
D: -

DNA: TGTGCCAGCAGCTTCCGGTCGGGCGGGGGGTCCTACAATGAGCAGTTCTTC
CDR3: CASSFRSGGGSYNEQFF
V: TRBV7-6
size: -
J: TRBJ2-1
D: TRBD2

DNA: TGTGCCAGTGCCCCGACAGGAACCTACGAGCAGTACTTC
CDR3: CASAPTGTYEQYF
V: TRBV19
size: -
J: TRBJ2-7
D: -

DNA: TGTGCCTGGAGTGTACTGGGACTCAATGAGCAGTTCTTC
CDR3: CAWSVLGLNEQFF
V: TRBV30
size: -
J: TRBJ2-1
D: -

DNA: TGTGCCAGCAGCTTACCCGGACTAGCGGGGGGGCTGATGAGGACAGATACGCAGTATTTT
CDR3: CASSLPGLAGGLMRTDTQYF
V: TRBV7-8
size: once
J: TRBJ2-3
D: TRBD2

DNA: TGTGCCAGCAGTTTACGACAGGGGGCCCAAGAGACCCAGTACTTC
CDR3: CASSLRQGAQETQYF
V: TRBV6-5
size: -
J: TRBJ2-5
D: TRBD1

DNA: TGTGCCAGCAGCCAAGACGGGGGGGCCTTTGAGACCCAGTACTTC
CDR3: CASSQDGGAFETQYF
V: TRBV4-2
size: -
J: TRBJ2-5
D: TRBD2

DNA: TGTGCCAGCAGCTCCCCGACTAGCGGGGGGGCCGCAGATACGCAGTATTTT
CDR3: CASSSPTSGGAADTQYF
V: TRBV11-2
size: few
J: TRBJ2-3
D: TRBD2

DNA: TGTGCCAGCAGCTCGGCAGCAGGGGGCCAAAATGAAAAACTGTTTTTT
CDR3: CASSSAAGGQNEKLFF
V: TRBV7-8
size: -
J: TRBJ1-4
D: TRBD1

DNA: TGCGCCAGCAGCTCCGAGACTAGAACCTACAATGAGCAGTTCTTC
CDR3: CASSSETRTYNEQFF
V: TRBV5-1
size: -
J: TRBJ2-1
D: -

DNA: TGTGCCAGCAGTTCGGTTGCCGGGGCCGATAATTCACCCCTCCACTTT
CDR3: CASSSVAGADNSPLHF
V: TRBV6-5
size: -
J: TRBJ1-6
D: -

DNA: TGTGCCAGCCTCGCTCAGAACACCGGGGAGCTGTTTTTT
CDR3: CASLAQNTGELFF
V: TRBV25-1
size: -
J: TRBJ2-2
D: -

DNA: TGTGCCAGCAGCCTGCGGGGGACCCAAGAGACCCAGTACTTC
CDR3: CASSLRGTQETQYF
V: TRBV13
size: -
J: TRBJ2-5
D: TRBD2

DNA: TGTGCCAGCAGCTTAGGCAGCTACGAGCAGTACTTC
CDR3: CASSLGSYEQYF
V: TRBV7-6
size: -
J: TRBJ2-7
D: -

DNA: TGTGCTAGTGGTCCCAGCGCCTACTATGGCTACACCTTC
CDR3: CASGPSAYYGYTF
V: TRBV12-5
size: few
J: TRBJ1-2
D: -

DNA: TGTGCCAGCAGCTTAGTCCGGCTGAGCTCCTACAATGAGCAGTTCTTC
CDR3: CASSLVRLSSYNEQFF
V: TRBV7-2
size: few
J: TRBJ2-1
D: -

DNA: TGTGCCTGGGGACAGTTGAACACTGAAGCTTTCTTT
CDR3: CAWGQLNTEAFF
V: TRBV30
size: once
J: TRBJ1-1
D: -

DNA: TGTGCCACCAGCGAGTCTAGGGGAATTCAAGAGACCCAGTACTTC
CDR3: CATSESRGIQETQYF
V: TRBV15
size: few
J: TRBJ2-5
D: -

DNA: TGTGCCAGCAGGGGTGCCAAAAACATTCAGTACTTC
CDR3: CASRGAKNIQYF
V: TRBV7-2
size: -
J: TRBJ2-4
D: -

DNA: TGTGCCAGCAGCCCCAATCCGGGGGAGCTGTTTTTT
CDR3: CASSPNPGELFF
V: TRBV9
size: -
J: TRBJ2-2
D: -

DNA: TGTGCCACTCAACCGGGACAGGTCTACGAGCAGTACTTC
CDR3: CATQPGQVYEQYF
V: TRBV2
size: -
J: TRBJ2-7
D: TRBD1

DNA: TGTGCCAGCAGCTTAGTTGGAGATACGCAGTATTTT
CDR3: CASSLVGDTQYF
V: TRBV11-2
size: few
J: TRBJ2-3
D: -

DNA: TGTGCCTGGAGTGTAGTTGTTCGGGATGAGCAGTTCTTC
CDR3: CAWSVVVRDEQFF
V: TRBV30
size: few
J: TRBJ2-1
D: -

DNA: TGTGCCAGCCACGAGGGACAGTACTTC
CDR3: CASHEGQYF
V: TRBV6-5
size: few
J: TRBJ2-5
D: -

DNA: TGTGCCAGCAGCTTGGAGCAGGGGGCCTTTGAAGCTTTCTTT
CDR3: CASSLEQGAFEAFF
V: TRBV5-6
size: -
J: TRBJ1-1
D: TRBD1

DNA: TGCAGCGTGGCCGAGGGCGGGGAGGGCTATGGCTACACCTTC
CDR3: CSVAEGGEGYGYTF
V: TRBV29-1
size: few
J: TRBJ1-2
D: -

DNA: TGTGCCAGCAGCGCCATAACTAGGACAGGGGAGAGCACCGGGGAGCTGTTTTTT
CDR3: CASSAITRTGESTGELFF
V: TRBV14
size: -
J: TRBJ2-2
D: TRBD1

DNA: TGTGCCAGCAGCTTGGACAGGACAGGGTTGAACACCGGGGAGCTGTTTTTT
CDR3: CASSLDRTGLNTGELFF
V: TRBV7-6
size: -
J: TRBJ2-2
D: TRBD1

DNA: TGTGCCAGCAGCGTAGGTAGTGACGAGCAGTACTTC
CDR3: CASSVGSDEQYF
V: TRBV9
size: -
J: TRBJ2-7
D: -

DNA: TGTGCCAGCGTTCGGGGTGTAGATACGCAGTATTTT
CDR3: CASVRGVDTQYF
V: TRBV5-6
size: -
J: TRBJ2-3
D: -

DNA: TGCAGCGTCGCCGTGGGGAGCCGCTACGAGCAGTACTTC
CDR3: CSVAVGSRYEQYF
V: TRBV29-1
size: -
J: TRBJ2-7
D: -

DNA: TGCAGCGTTGAAGCGACACAAGTGGTAGGCTACACCTTC
CDR3: CSVEATQVVGYTF
V: TRBV29-1
size: few
J: TRBJ1-2
D: -

DNA: TGTGCCAGCAGCCTACAGGGAACTCCCGGGGCCAACGTCCTGACTTTC
CDR3: CASSLQGTPGANVLTF
V: TRBV2
size: -
J: TRBJ2-6
D: -

DNA: TGCGCCAGCAGCTTGGGCCGACAGGGGCGGATTGGTTACGAGCAGTACTTC
CDR3: CASSLGRQGRIGYEQYF
V: TRBV5-1
size: -
J: TRBJ2-7
D: TRBD1

DNA: TGTGCCATCAGTGACGGTGGGTTAGCCAAAAACATTCAGTACTTC
CDR3: CAISDGGLAKNIQYF
V: TRBV10-3
size: -
J: TRBJ2-4
D: -

DNA: TGTGCCTGGAATGGCGGGGGGGCCCAAGAGACCCAGTACTTC
CDR3: CAWNGGGAQETQYF
V: TRBV30
size: -
J: TRBJ2-5
D: TRBD2

DNA: TGTGCCAGCAGCTTACCTAGCGGGGGCAGCTCCTACGAGCAGTACTTC
CDR3: CASSLPSGGSSYEQYF
V: TRBV13
size: -
J: TRBJ2-7
D: TRBD2

DNA: TGTGCCGGAGAGAGCAGGTCACAGAACACTGAAGCTTTCTTT
CDR3: CAGESRSQNTEAFF
V: TRBV2
size: -
J: TRBJ1-1
D: -

DNA: TGTGCCAGCAGCTTAAATGAGGAGAGGGGCCCTGAAGCTTTCTTT
CDR3: CASSLNEERGPEAFF
V: TRBV13
size: -
J: TRBJ1-1
D: -

DNA: TGTGCCAGCAGCGCCAGAGTTACCTCTGGAAACACCATATATTTT
CDR3: CASSARVTSGNTIYF
V: TRBV9
size: few
J: TRBJ1-3
D: -

DNA: TGTGCCAGCAGTTTATCGGGCAGAACCTACGAGCAGTACTTC
CDR3: CASSLSGRTYEQYF
V: TRBV27
size: few
J: TRBJ2-7
D: -

DNA: TGTGCCAGCAGTTTATCGGTTGGGGGGGAGACCCAGTACTTC
CDR3: CASSLSVGGETQYF
V: TRBV27
size: -
J: TRBJ2-5
D: -

DNA: TGTGCCAGCAGCCCTTATAGCAATCAGCCCCAGCATTTT
CDR3: CASSPYSNQPQHF
V: TRBV7-9
size: -
J: TRBJ1-5
D: -